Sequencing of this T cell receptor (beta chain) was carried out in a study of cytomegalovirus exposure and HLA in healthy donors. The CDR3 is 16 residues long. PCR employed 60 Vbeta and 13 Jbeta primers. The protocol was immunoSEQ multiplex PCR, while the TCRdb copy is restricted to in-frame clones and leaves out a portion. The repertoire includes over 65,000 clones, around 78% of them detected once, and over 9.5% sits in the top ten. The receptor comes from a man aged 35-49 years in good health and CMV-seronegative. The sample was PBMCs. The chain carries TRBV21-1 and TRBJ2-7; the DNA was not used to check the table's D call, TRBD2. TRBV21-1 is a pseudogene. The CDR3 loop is CASSTRDFRKTYEQYF. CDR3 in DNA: TGTGCCAGCAGCACCAGGGACTTTCGAAAAACCTACGAGCAGTACTTC.